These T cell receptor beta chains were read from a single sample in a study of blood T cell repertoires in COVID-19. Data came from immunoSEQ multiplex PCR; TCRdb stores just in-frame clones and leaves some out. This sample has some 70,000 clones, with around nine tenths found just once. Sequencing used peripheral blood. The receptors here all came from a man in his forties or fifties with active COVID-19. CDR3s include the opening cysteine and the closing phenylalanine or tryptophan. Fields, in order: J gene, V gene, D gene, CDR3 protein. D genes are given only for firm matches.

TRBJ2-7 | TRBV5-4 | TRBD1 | CASSLVQGAEQYF
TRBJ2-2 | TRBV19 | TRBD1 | CASSGTGNTGELFF
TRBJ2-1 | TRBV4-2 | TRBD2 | CASSPQLGGEYNEQFF
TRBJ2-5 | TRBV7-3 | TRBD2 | CASSLGAGGPSSETQYF
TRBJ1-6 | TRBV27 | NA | CASSLLKGEGEYSPLHF
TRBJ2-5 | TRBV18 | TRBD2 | CASTLAGAIVQETQYF
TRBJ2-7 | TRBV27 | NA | CASSLQSRAYEQYF
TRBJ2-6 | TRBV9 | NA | CASSGRGDTGANVLTF
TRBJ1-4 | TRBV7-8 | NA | CASSFAGEEKLFF
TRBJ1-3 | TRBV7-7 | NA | CASSLARGSGNTIYF
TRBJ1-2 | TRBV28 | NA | CASSPTPTLMRYGYTF
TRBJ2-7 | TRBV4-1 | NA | CASSPQDSYEQYF
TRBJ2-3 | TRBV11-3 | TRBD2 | CASSLLAGGPTDTQYF
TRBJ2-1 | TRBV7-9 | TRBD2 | CASTRDFGLASVNEQFF
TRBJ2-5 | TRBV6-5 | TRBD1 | CASSLTGGGSGTQYF
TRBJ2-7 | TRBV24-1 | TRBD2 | CATSDPSVGSGGLYEQYF
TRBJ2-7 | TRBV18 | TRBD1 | CASSPAGTGAIYEQYF
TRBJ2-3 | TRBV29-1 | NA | CSGYTDTQYF
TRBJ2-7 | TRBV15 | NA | CATSGGTDLLYEQYF
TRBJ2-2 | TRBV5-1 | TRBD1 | CASSFRDRGPSGELFF
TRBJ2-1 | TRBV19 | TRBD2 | CASSHEPGLAIGEQFF